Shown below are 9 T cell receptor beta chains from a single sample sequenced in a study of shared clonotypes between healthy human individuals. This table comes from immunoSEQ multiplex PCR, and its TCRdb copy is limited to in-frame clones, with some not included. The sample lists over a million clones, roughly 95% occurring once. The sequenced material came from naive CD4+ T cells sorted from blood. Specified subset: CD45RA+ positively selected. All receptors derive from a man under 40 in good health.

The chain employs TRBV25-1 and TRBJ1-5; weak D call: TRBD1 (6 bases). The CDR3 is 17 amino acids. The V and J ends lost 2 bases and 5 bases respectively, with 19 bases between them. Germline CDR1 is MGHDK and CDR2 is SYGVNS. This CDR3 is CASSEGTKHFGYQPQHF. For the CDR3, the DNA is TGTGCCAGCAGTGAAGGGACAAAACACTTCGGGTATCAGCCCCAGCATTTT.

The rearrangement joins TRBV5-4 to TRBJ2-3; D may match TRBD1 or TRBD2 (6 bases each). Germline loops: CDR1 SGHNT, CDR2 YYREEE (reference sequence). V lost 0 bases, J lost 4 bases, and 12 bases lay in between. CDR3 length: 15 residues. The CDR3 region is CASSLGGGQADTQYF. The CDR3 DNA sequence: TGTGCCAGCAGCTTGGGAGGGGGGCAGGCAGATACGCAGTATTTT. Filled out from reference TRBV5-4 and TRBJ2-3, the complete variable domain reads ETGVTQSPTHLIKTRGQQVTLRCSSQSGHNTVSWYQQALGQGPQFIFQYYREEENGRGNFPPRFSGLQFPNYSSELNVNALELDDSALYLCASSLGGGQADTQYFGPGTRLTVL.

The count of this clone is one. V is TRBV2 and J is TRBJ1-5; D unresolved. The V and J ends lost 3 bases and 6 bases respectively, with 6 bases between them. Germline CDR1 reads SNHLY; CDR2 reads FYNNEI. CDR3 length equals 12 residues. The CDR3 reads CASSDGSQPQHF. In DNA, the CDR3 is TGTGCCAGCAGTGACGGGAGTCAGCCCCAGCATTTT.

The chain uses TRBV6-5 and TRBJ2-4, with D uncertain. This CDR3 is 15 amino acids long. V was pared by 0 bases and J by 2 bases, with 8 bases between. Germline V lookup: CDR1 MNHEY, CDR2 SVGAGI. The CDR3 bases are TGTGCCAGCAGTTACTCTAGGGTAACCAAAAACATTCAGTACTTC. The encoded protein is CASSYSRVTKNIQYF.

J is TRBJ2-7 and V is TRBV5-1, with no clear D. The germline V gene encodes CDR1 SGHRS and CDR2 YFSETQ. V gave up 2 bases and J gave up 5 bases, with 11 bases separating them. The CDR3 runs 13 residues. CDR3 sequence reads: CASSFERPHEQYF. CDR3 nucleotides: TGCGCCAGCAGCTTCGAAAGGCCCCACGAGCAGTACTTC.

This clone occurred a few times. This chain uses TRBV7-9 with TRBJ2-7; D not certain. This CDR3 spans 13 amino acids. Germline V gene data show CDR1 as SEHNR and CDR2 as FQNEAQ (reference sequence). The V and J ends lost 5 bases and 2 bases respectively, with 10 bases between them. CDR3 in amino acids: CASSPMGPYEQYF. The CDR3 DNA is TGTGCCAGCAGCCCTATGGGCCCCTACGAGCAGTACTTC.

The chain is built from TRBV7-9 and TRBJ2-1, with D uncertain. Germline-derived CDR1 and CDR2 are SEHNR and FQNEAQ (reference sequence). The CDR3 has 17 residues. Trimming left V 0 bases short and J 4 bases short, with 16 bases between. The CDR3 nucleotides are TGTGCCAGCAGCTTAGCTCATCGGTTAGGGATATACAATGAGCAGTTCTTC. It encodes CASSLAHRLGIYNEQFF. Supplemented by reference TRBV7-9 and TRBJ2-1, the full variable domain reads DTGVSQNPRHKITKRGQNVTFRCDPISEHNRLYWYRQTLGQGPEFLTYFQNEAQLEKSRLLSDRFSAERPKGSFSTLEIQRTEQGDSAMYLCASSLAHRLGIYNEQFFGPGTRLTVL.

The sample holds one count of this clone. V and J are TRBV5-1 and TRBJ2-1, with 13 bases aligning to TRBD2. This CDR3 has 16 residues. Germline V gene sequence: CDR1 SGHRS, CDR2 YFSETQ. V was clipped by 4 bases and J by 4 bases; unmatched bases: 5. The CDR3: CASSGGLAGTYNEQFF. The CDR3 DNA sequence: TGCGCCAGCAGCGGGGGACTAGCGGGAACATACAATGAGCAGTTCTTC.

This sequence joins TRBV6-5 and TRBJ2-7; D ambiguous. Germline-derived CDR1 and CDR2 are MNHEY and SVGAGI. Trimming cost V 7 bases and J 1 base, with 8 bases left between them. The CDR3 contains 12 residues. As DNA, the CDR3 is TGTGCCAGCAAGAGCGTTTCCTACGAGCAGTACTTC. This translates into CASKSVSYEQYF.